This T cell receptor beta chain was identified in a study of T-cell memory formation after mild COVID-19. Overall study context: TCR clusters were largely donor specific.

Study observations and caveats: Cross-reactive memory appears to have joined, as suggested by some responding clones showing up in pre-infection memory. Largely, contracting CD4+ clones fell within CM and EM, and contracting CD8+ clones within EMRA.

TCRdb used MiXCR to reprocess the 5' RACE reads, holding one entry per CDR3 protein. The table records 200,000 to 250,000 distinct CDR3 sequences, 9% to 10% of them present only once. CDR3 length: 12 amino acids. With 7 bases removed from V and 6 bases from J, the gap between germline ends came to 14 bases. Germline V CDR1 and CDR2: SQVTM, ANQGSEA. This clonotype was counted between two and nine times. Its target is not known. This chain joins TRBV29-1 and TRBJ2-3; the D gene is possibly TRBD1 (5 bases). Sample: PBMCs or a T cell subset sorted from them (not recorded which). This receptor was identified in a man in his late teens or twenties who had mild COVID-19 (a few samples of this study predate the infection). Cell type and time point are not known. The CDR3 region has the DNA TGCAGCGGGGGCGAGGTTGATGATACGCAGTATTTT. Translated, it gives CSGGEVDDTQYF.